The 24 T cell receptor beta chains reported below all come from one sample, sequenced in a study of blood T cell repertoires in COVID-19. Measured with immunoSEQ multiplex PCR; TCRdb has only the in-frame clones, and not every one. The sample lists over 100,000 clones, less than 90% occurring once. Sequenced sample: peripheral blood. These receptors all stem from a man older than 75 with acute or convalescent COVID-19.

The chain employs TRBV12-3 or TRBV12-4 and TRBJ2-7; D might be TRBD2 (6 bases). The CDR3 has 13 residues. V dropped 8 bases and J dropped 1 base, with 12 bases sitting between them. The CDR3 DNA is TGTGCCAGCGGGGAAGGGACTTCCTACGAGCAGTACTTC. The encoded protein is CASGEGTSYEQYF.

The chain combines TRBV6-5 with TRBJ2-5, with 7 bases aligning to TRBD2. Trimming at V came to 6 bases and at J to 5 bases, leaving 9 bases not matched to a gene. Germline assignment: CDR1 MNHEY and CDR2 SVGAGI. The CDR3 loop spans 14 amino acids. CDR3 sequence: CASSASGGGETQYF. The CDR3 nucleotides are TGTGCCAGCAGCGCCTCGGGAGGAGGGGAGACCCAGTACTTC.

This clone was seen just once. The CDR3: CSGRENTEAFF. CDR3 in DNA: TGCAGCGGCCGGGAGAACACTGAAGCTTTCTTT. The V call is TRBV29-1, the J call TRBJ1-1; D is undetermined. V lost 7 bases, J lost 1 base, and 7 bases lay in between. The length of the CDR3 is 11 residues. The germline CDR1 and CDR2 sequences are SQVTM and ANQGSEA.

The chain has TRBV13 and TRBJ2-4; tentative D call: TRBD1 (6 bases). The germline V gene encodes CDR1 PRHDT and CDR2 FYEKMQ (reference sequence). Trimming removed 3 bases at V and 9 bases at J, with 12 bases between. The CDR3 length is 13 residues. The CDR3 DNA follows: TGTGCCAGCAGCTTGGGGGCTGAAGGCATTCAGTACTTC. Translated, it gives CASSLGAEGIQYF.

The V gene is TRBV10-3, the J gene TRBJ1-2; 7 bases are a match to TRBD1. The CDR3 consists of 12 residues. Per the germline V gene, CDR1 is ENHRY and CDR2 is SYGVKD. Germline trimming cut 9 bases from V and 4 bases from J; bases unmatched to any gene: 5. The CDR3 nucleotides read TGTGCCATTGAATCAGGGGGCTATGGCTACACCTTC. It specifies CAIESGGYGYTF.

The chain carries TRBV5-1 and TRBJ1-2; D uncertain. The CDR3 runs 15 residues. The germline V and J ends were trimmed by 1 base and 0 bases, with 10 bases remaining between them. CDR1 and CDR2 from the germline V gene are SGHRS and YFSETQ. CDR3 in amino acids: CASSLSGSANYGYTF. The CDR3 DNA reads TGCGCCAGCAGCTTGTCGGGGTCCGCTAACTATGGCTACACCTTC.

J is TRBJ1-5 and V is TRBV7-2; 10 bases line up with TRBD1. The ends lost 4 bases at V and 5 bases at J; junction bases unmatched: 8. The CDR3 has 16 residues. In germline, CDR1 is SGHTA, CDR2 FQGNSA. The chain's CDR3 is CASSSSGTGVYQPQHF. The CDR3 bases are TGTGCCAGCAGCTCCTCCGGGACAGGGGTTTATCAGCCCCAGCATTTT.

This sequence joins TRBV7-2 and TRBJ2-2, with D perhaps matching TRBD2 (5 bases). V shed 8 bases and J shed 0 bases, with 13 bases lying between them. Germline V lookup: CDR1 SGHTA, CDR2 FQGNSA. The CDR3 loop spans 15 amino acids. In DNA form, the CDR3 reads TGTGCCAGCCAGCGGAGCCCAGCGAACACCGGGGAGCTGTTTTTT. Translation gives CASQRSPANTGELFF.

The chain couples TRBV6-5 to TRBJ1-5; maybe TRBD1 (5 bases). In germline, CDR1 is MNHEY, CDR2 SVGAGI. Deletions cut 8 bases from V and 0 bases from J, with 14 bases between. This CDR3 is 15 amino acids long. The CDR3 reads CASEYTQGSNQPQHF. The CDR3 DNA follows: TGTGCCAGCGAGTACACCCAGGGTAGCAATCAGCCCCAGCATTTT.

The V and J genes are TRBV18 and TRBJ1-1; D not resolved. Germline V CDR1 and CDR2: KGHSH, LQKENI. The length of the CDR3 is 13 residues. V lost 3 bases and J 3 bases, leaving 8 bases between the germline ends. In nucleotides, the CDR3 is TGTGCCAGCTCACCCCAGGAGGACACTGAAGCTTTCTTT. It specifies CASSPQEDTEAFF.

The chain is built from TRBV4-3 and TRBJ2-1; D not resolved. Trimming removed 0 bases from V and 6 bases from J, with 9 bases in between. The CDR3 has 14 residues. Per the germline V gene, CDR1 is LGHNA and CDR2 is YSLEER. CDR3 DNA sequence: TGCGCCAGCAGCCAAGATTCGGTGGTCAATGAGCAGTTCTTC. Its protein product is CASSQDSVVNEQFF.

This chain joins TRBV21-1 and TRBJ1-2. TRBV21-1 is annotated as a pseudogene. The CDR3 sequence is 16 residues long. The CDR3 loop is CARGLRGRRANYGYTF. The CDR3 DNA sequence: TGTGCCAGGGGGCTGAGAGGGAGGAGAGCTAACTATGGCTACACCTTC.

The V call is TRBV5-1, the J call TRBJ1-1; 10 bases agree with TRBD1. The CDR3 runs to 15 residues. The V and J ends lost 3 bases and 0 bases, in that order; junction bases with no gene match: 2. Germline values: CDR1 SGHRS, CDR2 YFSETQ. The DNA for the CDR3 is TGCGCCAGCAGCTGGACAGGGGGAATGAACACTGAAGCTTTCTTT. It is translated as CASSWTGGMNTEAFF.

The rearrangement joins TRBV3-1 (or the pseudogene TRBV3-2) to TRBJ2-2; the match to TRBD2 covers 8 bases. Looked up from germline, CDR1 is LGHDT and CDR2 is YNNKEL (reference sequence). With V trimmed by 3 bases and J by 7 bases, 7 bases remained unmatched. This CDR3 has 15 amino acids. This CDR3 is CASSQRGAQFGELFF. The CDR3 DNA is TGTGCCAGCAGCCAGCGGGGGGCCCAGTTCGGGGAGCTGTTTTTT.

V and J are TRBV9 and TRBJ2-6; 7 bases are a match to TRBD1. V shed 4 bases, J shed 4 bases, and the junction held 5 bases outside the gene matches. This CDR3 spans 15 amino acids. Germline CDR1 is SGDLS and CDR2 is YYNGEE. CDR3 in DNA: TGTGCCAGCAGCCTACAGGGGACCGGGGCCAACGTCCTGACTTTC. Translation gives CASSLQGTGANVLTF.

CDR3: CASSQAANYGYTF. The CDR3 coding sequence is TGTGCCAGCAGCCAAGCAGCTAACTATGGCTACACCTTC. The rearrangement joins TRBV3-1 (or the pseudogene TRBV3-2) to TRBJ1-2; D call uncertain. CDR1 is LGHDT and CDR2 is YNNKEL in the germline V gene (reference sequence). CDR3 length equals 13 residues. V lost 1 base to trimming and J lost 0 bases, with 3 bases between them.

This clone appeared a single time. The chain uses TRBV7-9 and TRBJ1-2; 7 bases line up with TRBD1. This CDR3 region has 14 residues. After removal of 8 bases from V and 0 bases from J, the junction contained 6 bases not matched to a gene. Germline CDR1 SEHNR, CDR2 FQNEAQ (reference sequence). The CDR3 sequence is CASRKGTANYGYTF. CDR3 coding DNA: TGTGCCAGCCGGAAGGGGACAGCTAACTATGGCTACACCTTC.

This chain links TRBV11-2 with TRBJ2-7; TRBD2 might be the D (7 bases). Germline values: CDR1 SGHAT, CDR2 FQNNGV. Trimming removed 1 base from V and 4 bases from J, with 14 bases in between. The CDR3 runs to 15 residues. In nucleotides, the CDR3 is TGTGCCAGCAGCTTAGCGACGGGGGGCTGGTACGAGCAGTACTTC. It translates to CASSLATGGWYEQYF.

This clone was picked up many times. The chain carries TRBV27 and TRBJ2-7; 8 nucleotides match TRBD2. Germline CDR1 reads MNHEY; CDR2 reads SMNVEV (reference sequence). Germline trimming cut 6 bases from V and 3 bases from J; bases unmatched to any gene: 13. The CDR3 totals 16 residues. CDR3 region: CASRVVSTGGFYEQYF. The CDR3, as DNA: TGTGCCAGCAGGGTGGTTTCGACGGGAGGGTTCTACGAGCAGTACTTC.

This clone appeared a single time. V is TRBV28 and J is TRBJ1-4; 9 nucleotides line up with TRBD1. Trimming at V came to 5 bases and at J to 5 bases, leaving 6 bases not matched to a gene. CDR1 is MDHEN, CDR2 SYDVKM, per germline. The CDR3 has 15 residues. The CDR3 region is CASSPSTGGNEKLFF. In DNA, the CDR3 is TGTGCCAGCAGTCCATCGACAGGGGGGAATGAAAAACTGTTTTTT.

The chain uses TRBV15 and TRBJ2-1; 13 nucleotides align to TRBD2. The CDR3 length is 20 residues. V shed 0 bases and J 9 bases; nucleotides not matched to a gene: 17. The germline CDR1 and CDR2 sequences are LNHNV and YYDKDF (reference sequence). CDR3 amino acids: CATSRDNFGAGLAGVGEQFF. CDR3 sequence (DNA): TGTGCCACCAGCAGAGATAATTTTGGCGCAGGACTAGCGGGAGTGGGTGAGCAGTTCTTC.

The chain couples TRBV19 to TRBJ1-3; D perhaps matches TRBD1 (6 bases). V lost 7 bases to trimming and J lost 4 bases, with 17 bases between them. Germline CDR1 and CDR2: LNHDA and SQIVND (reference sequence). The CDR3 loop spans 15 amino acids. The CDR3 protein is CASTPTGTLGNTIYF. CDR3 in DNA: TGTGCCAGTACCCCAACCGGGACACTCGGAAACACCATATATTTT.

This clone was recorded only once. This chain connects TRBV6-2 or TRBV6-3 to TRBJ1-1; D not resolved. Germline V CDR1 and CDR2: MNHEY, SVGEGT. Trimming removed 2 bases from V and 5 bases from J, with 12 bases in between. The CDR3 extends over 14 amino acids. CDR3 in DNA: TGTGCCAGCAGTTACGAGCATTTCGAAACTGAAGCTTTCTTT. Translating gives CASSYEHFETEAFF.

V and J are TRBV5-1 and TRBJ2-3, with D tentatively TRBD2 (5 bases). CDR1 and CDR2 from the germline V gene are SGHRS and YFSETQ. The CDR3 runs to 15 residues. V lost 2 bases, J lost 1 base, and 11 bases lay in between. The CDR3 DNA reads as TGCGCCAGCAGCTTAGCGGAATCGGGCACAGATACGCAGTATTTT. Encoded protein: CASSLAESGTDTQYF.